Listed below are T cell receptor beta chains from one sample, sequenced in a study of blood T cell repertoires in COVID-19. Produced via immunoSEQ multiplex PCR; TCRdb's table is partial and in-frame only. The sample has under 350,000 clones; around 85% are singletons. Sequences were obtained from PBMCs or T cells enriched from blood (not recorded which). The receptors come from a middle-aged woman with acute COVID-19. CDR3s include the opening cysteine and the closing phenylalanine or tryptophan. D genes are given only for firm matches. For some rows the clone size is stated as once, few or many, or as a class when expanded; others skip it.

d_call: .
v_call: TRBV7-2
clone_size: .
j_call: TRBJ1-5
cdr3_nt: TGTGCCAGCAGCTTAGCGACAGTTAATCAGCCCCAGCATTTT
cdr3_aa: CASSLATVNQPQHF

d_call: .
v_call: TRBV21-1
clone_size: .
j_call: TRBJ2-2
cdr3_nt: .
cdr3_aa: CDSSFWGGGNTGELFF

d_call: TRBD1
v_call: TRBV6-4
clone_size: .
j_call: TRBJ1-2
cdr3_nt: TGTGCCAGCCAACCCGACAGGGGCCTCCTCACCTTC
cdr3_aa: CASQPDRGLLTF

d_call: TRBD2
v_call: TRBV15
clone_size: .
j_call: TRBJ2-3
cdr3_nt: TGTGCCACCAGCAGGGAACTAGCGACATTCACAGATACGCAGTATTTT
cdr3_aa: CATSRELATFTDTQYF

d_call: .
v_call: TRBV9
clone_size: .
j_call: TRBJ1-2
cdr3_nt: TGTGCCAGCAGCGCCGGACAGATCTATGGCTACACCTTC
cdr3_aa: CASSAGQIYGYTF

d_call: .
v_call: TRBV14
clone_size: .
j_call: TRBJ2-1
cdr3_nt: TGTGCCAGCAGCCCCAGCTCGTACGGGAACAAACCTAGGAGATACAATGAGCAGTTCTTC
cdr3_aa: CASSPSSYGNKPRRYNEQFF

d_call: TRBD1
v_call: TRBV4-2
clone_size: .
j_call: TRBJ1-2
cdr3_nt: TGTGCCAGCAGCCAAGCCCCGCAGGGGGTAGACTATGGCTACACCTTC
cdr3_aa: CASSQAPQGVDYGYTF

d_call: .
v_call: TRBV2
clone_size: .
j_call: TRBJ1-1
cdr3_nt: TGTGCCAGCGGGCAACAGACACACACTGAAGCTTTCTTT
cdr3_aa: CASGQQTHTEAFF

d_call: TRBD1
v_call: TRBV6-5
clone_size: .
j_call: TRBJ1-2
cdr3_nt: TGTGCCAGCAGCCCGGGACAGCTCGGTGGCTACACCTTC
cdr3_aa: CASSPGQLGGYTF

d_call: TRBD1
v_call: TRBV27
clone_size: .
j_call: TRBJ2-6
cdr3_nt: TGTGCCAGCAGAAGGGGGCTGCCTAGCTCTGGGGCCAACGTCCTGACTTTC
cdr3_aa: CASRRGLPSSGANVLTF

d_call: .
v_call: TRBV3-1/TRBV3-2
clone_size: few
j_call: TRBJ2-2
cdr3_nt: TGTGCCAGCAGCCCCTGCAGAGGGGAGCTGTTTTTT
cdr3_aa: CASSPCRGELFF

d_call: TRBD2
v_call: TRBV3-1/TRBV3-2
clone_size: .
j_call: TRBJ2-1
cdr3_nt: TGTGCCAGCAGCCTAGCGGGAGCCTCAACCTACAATGAGCAGTTCTTC
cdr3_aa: CASSLAGASTYNEQFF

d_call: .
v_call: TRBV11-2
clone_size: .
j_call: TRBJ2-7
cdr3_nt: TGTGCCAGCAGCTTCGAGACAGTCTCCTACGAGCAGTACTTC
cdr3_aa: CASSFETVSYEQYF

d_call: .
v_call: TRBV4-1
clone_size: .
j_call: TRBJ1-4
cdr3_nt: TGCGCCAGCAGCCAAGTGATCCTACCGAAGTCGGCAACTAATGAAAAACTGTTTTTT
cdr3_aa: CASSQVILPKSATNEKLFF

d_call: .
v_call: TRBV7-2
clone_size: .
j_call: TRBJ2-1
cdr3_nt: TGTGCCAGCAGCTTACTAGTGCCTAATGAGCAGTTCTTC
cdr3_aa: CASSLLVPNEQFF

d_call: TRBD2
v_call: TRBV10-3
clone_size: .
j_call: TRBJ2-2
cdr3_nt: TGTGCCATCAGTGAAGCCAGCGGGGGCACCGGGGAGCTGTTTTTT
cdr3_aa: CAISEASGGTGELFF

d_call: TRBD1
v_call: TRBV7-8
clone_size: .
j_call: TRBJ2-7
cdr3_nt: TGTGCCAGCAGCTACCGACCGGGACAGGGGCTATACGAGCAGTACTTC
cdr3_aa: CASSYRPGQGLYEQYF

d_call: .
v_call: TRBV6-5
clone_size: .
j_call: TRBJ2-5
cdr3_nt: TGTGCCAGCAGTCCCTTCCGGACAGTCCAAGAGACCCAGTACTTC
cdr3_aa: CASSPFRTVQETQYF

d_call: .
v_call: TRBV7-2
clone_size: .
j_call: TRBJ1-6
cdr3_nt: TGTGCCAGCAGCTTAGCAACAGGGAGTAGTTCACCCCTCCACTTT
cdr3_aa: CASSLATGSSSPLHF

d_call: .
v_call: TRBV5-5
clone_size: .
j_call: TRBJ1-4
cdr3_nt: TGTGCCAGCAGCTTGGGCCAGGGGCGGACTAATGAAAAACTGTTTTTT
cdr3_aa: CASSLGQGRTNEKLFF

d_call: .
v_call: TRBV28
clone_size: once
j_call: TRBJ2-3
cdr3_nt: TGTGCCAGCAGTTTGCGCACAGGGAGCACAGATACGCAGTATTTT
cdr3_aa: CASSLRTGSTDTQYF

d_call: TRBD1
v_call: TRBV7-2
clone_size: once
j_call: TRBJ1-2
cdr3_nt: TGTGCCAGCAGCCCCGACAGGGATCGAGGCTACACCTTC
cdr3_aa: CASSPDRDRGYTF

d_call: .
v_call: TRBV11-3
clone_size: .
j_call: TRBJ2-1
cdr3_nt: TGTGCCAGCAGTAACCCGTTACAGGGAAATGAGCAGTTCTTC
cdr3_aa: CASSNPLQGNEQFF

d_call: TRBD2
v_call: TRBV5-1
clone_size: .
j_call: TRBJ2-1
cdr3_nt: TGCGCCAGCAGCTTGTTAGATCAAGCGGGGGGTAGTGCGCAGTTCTTC
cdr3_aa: CASSLLDQAGGSAQFF

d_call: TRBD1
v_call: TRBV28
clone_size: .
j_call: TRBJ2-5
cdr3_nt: TGTGCCAGCAGTTTGGGACAGGGTAGGGGGGCCCAGTACTTC
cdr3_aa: CASSLGQGRGAQYF

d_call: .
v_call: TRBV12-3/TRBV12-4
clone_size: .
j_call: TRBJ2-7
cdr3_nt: TGTGCCAGCAGTTACAGGGACTACGAGCAGTACTTC
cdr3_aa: CASSYRDYEQYF

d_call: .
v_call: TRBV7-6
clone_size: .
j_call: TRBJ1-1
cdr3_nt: TGTGCCAGCAGCTCCAGGGGTCAAATGAACACTGAAGCTTTCTTT
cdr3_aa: CASSSRGQMNTEAFF

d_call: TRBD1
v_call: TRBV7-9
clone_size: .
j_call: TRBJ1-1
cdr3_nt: TGTGCCAGCAGTGCCCAGGGGGGAATGAACACTGAAGCTTTCTTT
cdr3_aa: CASSAQGGMNTEAFF

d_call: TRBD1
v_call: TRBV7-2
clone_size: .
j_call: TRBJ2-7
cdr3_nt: TGTGCCAGCAGCTCCGGGACAGGGCCTTACGAGCAGTACTTC
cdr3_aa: CASSSGTGPYEQYF

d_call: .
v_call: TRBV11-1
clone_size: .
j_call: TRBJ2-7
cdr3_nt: TGTGCCAGCAGCCGGACTTTCTCGGGGGAGCAGTACTTC
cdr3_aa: CASSRTFSGEQYF

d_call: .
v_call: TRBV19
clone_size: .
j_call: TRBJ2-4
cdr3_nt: TGTGCCAGTAGTATGTCAGGGAGGCAAAACATTCAGTACTTC
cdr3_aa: CASSMSGRQNIQYF

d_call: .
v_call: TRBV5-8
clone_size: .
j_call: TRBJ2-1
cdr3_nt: TGTGCCAGCAGCCGTAGGGGGGGCTACAATGAGCAGTTCTTC
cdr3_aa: CASSRRGGYNEQFF

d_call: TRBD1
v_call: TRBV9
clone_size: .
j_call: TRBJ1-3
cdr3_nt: TGTGCCAGCAGCCCCGGGACAGGGTCCCTCTATTCTGGAAACACCATATATTTT
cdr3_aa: CASSPGTGSLYSGNTIYF

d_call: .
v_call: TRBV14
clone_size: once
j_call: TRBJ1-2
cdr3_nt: TGTGCCAGCAGCCAAGATGGGCAGGGCCCCTATGGCTACACCTTC
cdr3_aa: CASSQDGQGPYGYTF

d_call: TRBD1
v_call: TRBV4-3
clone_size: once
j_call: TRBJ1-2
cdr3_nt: TGCGCCAGCAGCCAGTTGACAGGGGTTGGTGGCTACACCTTC
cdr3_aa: CASSQLTGVGGYTF

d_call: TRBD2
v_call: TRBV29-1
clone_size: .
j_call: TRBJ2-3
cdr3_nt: TGCAGCGTAGCGGGAGGGCAAACAGATACGCAGTATTTT
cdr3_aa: CSVAGGQTDTQYF

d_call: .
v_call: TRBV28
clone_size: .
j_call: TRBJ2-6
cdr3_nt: TGTGCCAGCAGTTTAATCTCCGGAGGGGGCGCCCCCTTTGGGGCCAACGTCCTGACTTTC
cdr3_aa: CASSLISGGGAPFGANVLTF

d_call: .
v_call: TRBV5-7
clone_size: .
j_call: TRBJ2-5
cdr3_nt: TGTGCCAGCAGCTTGAAAGAGATCTATCGGGAGACCCAGTACTTC
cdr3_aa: CASSLKEIYRETQYF

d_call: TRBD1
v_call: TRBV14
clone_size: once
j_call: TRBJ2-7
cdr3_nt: TGTGCCAGCAGCCAAGACAGGGGGCGCCCCTACGAGCAGTACTTC
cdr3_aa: CASSQDRGRPYEQYF

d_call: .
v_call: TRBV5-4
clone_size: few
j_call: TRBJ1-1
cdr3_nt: TGTGCCAGCAGCTTGGCTTCAGGGGTTCGGGGGAACACTGAAGCTTTCTTT
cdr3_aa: CASSLASGVRGNTEAFF

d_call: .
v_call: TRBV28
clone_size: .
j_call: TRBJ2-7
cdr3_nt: TGTGCCACCACCTGGGGACTCGGGGGCTACGAGCAGTACTTC
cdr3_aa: CATTWGLGGYEQYF

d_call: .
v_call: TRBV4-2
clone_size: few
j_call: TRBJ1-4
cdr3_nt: TGTGCCAGCAGCCAATCGCAGTCTAATGAAAAACTGTTTTTT
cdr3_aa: CASSQSQSNEKLFF

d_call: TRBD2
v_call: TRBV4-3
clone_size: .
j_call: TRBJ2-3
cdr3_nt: TGCGCCAGCAGCCAAGACACTAGCGGGGTGTCAGATACGCAGTATTTT
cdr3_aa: CASSQDTSGVSDTQYF

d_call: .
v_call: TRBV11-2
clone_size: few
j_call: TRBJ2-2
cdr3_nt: TGTGCCAGCAGCTTAGGTACAGGGAAGAACACCGGGGAGCTGTTTTTT
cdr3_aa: CASSLGTGKNTGELFF

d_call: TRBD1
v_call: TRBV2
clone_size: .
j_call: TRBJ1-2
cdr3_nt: TGTGCCAGCAGTGAAAGCGACAGGGGGTACCCTAACTATGGCTACACCTTC
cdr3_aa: CASSESDRGYPNYGYTF

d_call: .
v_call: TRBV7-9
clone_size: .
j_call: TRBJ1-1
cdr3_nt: TGTGCCAGCAGCCAATGGGGGGGCACCACTTCCATGAACACTGAAGCTTTCTTT
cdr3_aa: CASSQWGGTTSMNTEAFF